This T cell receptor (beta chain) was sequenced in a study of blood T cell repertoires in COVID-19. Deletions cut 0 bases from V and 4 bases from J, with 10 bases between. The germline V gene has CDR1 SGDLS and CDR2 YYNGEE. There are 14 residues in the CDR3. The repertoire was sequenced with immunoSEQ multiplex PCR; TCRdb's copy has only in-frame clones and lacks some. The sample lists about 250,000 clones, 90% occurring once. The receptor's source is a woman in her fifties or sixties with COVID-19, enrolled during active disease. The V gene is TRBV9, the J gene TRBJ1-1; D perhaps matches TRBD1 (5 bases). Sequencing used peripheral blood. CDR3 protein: CASSVEGTITEAFF. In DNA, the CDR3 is TGTGCCAGCAGCGTAGAAGGGACTATCACTGAAGCTTTCTTT. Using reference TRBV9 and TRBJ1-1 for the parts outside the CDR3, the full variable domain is DSGVTQTPKHLITATGQRVTLRCSPRSGDLSVYWYQQSLDQGLQFLIQYYNGEERAKGNILERFSAQQFPDLHSELNLSSLELGDSALYFCASSVEGTITEAFFGQGTRLTVV.